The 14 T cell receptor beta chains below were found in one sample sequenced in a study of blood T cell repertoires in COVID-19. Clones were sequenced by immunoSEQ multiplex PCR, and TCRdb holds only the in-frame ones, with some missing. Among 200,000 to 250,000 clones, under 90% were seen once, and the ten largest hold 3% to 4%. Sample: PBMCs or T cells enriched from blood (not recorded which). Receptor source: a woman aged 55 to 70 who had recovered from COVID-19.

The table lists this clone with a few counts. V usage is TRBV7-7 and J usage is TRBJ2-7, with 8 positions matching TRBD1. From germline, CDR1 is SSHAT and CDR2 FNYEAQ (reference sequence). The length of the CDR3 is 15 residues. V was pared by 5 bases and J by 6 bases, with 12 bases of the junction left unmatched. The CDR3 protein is CASSPGRQGTLEQYF. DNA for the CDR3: TGTGCCAGCAGCCCCGGACGACAGGGGACCCTCGAGCAGTACTTC.

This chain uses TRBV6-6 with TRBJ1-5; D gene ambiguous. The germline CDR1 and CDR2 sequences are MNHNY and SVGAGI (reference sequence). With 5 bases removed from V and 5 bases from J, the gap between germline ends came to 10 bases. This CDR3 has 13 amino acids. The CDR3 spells CASSPSRDQPQHF. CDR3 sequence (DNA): TGTGCCAGCAGTCCCTCACGAGATCAGCCCCAGCATTTT.

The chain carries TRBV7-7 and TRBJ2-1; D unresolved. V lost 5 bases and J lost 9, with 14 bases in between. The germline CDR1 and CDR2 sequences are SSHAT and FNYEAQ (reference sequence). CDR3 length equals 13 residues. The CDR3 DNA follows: TGTGCCAGCAGCGCAGACAATATGGGTGAGCAGTTCTTC. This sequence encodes CASSADNMGEQFF.

The CDR3 sequence: CSVLGTGTGELFF. The CDR3 coding sequence is TGCAGCGTCTTAGGGACAGGGACCGGGGAGCTGTTTTTT. The chain combines TRBV29-1 with TRBJ2-2, with 9 positions matching TRBD1. V shed 6 bases, J shed 5 bases, and the junction held 4 bases outside the gene matches. Germline V CDR1 and CDR2: SQVTM, ANQGSEA. The CDR3 is 13 amino acids.

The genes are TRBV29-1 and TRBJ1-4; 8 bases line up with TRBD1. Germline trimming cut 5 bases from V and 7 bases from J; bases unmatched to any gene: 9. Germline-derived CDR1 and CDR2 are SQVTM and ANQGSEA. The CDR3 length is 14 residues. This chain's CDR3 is CSVRSGGFREKLFF. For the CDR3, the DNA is TGCAGCGTTCGTTCAGGGGGCTTTCGTGAAAAACTGTTTTTT.

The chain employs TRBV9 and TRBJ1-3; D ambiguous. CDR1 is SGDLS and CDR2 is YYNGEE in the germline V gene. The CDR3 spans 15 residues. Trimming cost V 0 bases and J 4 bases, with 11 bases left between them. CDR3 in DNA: TGTGCCAGCAGCGTAGCTGGCTCCAAGGGAAACACCATATATTTT. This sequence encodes CASSVAGSKGNTIYF.

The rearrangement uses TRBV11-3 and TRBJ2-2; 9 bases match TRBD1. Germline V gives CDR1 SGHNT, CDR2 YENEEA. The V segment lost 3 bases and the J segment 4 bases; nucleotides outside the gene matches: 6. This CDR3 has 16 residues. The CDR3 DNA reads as TGTGCCAGCAGCTTGTTGAAGGGACAGGGCACCGGGGAGCTGTTTTTT. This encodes CASSLLKGQGTGELFF.

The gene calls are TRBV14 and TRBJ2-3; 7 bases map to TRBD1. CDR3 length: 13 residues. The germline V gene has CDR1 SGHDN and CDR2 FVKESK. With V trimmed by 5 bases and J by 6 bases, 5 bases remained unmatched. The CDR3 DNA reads TGTGCCAGCAGCTTTTCACAGGGGGATACGCAGTATTTT. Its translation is CASSFSQGDTQYF.

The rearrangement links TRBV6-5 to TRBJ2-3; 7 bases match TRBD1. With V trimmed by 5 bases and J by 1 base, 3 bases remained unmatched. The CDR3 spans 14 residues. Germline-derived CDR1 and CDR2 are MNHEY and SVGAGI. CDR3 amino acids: CASSPQGRTDTQYF. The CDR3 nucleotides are TGTGCCAGCAGTCCACAGGGGCGCACAGATACGCAGTATTTT.

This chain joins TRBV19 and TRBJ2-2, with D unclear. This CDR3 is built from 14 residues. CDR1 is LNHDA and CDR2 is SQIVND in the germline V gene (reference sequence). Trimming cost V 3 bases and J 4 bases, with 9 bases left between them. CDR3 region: CASSIGTTTGELFF. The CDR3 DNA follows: TGTGCCAGTAGTATTGGTACAACCACCGGGGAGCTGTTTTTT. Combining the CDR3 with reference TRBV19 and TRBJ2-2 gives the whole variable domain DGGITQSPKYLFRKEGQNVTLSCEQNLNHDAMYWYRQDPGQGLRLIYYSQIVNDFQKGDIAEGYSVSREKKESFPLTVTSAQKNPTAFYLCASSIGTTTGELFFGEGSRLTVL.

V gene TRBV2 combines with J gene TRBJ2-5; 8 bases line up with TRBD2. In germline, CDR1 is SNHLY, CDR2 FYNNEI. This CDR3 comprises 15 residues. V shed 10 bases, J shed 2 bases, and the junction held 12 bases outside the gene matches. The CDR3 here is CATTRQTSGQETQYF. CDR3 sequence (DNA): TGTGCCACCACTCGACAAACTAGCGGACAAGAGACCCAGTACTTC.

Here the CDR3 DNA reads TGTGCCAGCAGCTTGGTCGACATACCAGGAGATACGCAGTATTTT. Encoded protein: CASSLVDIPGDTQYF. The genes are TRBV5-4 and TRBJ2-3; D unclear. The germline V gene has CDR1 SGHNT and CDR2 YYREEE (reference sequence). CDR3 length equals 15 residues. Trimming took 0 bases from V and 5 from J, leaving 13 bases between them.

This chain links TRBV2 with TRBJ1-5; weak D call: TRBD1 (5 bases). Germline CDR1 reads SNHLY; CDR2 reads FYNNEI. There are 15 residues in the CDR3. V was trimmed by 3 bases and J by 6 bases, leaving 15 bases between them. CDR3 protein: CASSETASRTQPQHF. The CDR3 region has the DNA TGTGCCAGCAGTGAGACAGCGTCGAGGACTCAGCCCCAGCATTTT.

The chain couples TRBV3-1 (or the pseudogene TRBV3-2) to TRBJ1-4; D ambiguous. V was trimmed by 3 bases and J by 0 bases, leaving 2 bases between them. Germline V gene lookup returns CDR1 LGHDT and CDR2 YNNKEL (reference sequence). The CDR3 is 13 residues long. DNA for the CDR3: TGTGCCAGCAGCCACTCAACTAATGAAAAACTGTTTTTT. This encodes CASSHSTNEKLFF.